This T cell receptor beta chain was identified in a study of T cells and Merkel cell carcinoma outcomes. CDR3 size: 14 residues. The germline CDR1 and CDR2 sequences are MNHNS and SASEGT. V was cut by 5 bases and J by 3 bases, with 13 bases left in between. Study outcomes and limitations: Reportedly, T-cell repertoire with density predicts Merkel cell carcinoma outcomes.

The protocol was immunoSEQ multiplex PCR, while the TCRdb copy is restricted to in-frame clones and leaves out a portion. The sample has around 15,000 clones, roughly 81% seen once. Turning to this clone: Its specificity is not known.

The sequenced sample was tumor tissue from Merkel cell carcinoma. This rearrangement joins TRBV6-1 to TRBJ1-2; maybe TRBD1 (6 bases). The clonotype originates from a human donor with Merkel cell carcinoma. The CDR3: CASSQTGIHYGYTF. The CDR3 coding sequence is TGTGCCAGCAGTCAAACAGGGATTCACTATGGCTACACCTTC.